This T cell receptor (beta chain) was sequenced in a study of control samples from healthy donors and cancer patients. V lost 3 bases to trimming and J lost 5 bases, with 13 bases between them. Germline CDR1 is DFQATT and CDR2 is SNEGSKA (reference sequence). The CDR3 has 13 amino acids. TCRdb keeps only in-frame clones here, not all; method: immunoSEQ multiplex PCR. The table has roughly 120,000 clones, about 95% seen once. V usage is TRBV20-1 and J usage is TRBJ1-1; possibly TRBD1 for D (6 bases). This sequence originates from a man between 25 and 39 years old in good health. The sequenced sample consisted of blood. The CDR3 DNA reads as TGCAGTGCTAGTGGGGGGGCAGGGACTGAAGCTTTCTTT. Protein: CSASGGAGTEAFF.